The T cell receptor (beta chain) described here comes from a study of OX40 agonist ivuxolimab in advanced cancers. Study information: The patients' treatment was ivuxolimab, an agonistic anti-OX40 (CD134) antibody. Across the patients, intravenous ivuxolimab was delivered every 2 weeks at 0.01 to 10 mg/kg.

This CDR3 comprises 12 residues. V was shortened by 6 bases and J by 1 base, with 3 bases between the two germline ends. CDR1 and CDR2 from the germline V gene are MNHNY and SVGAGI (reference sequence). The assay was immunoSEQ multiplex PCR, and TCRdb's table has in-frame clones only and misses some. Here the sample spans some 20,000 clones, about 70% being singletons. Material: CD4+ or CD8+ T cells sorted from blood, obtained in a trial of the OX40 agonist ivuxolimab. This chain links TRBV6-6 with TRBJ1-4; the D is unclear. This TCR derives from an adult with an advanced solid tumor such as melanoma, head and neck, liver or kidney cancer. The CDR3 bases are TGTGCCAGCAGGGTAACTAATGAAAAACTGTTTTTT. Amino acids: CASRVTNEKLFF.